The source of this T cell receptor (beta chain) is a study of human T cells and chemical hapten exposure. Looking at the study overall: Patients received weekly diphenylcyclopropenone doses to the scalp throughout the approximately 23-week study.

As for time point: patch test 3, about 24 weeks after DPC sensitization. The sample's treatment: therapeutic diphenylcyclopropenone sensitization with weekly scalp DPC. The study enrolled 18 to 70-year-old alopecia patients suitable for DPC. This clonotype came up a few times. The antigen is unknown. The study's library attached unique molecular identifiers to single cDNA molecules. Using its own MiXCR run on the RACE reads, TCRdb lists one record per CDR3 protein. The sample lists roughly 200,000 distinct CDR3 sequences, around 23% occurring once. Points from the study as a whole: Alopecia was present in the donors, so their immune response may differ from healthy people's.

The CDR3 totals 14 residues. Trimming stripped 5 bases from V and 7 bases from J, with 17 bases between. CDR1 is SGHTA and CDR2 is FQGNSA in the germline V gene. The sequence derives from a woman between 35 and 50 years old with alopecia areata. Some clones in this sample may be carry-over from other donors' samples. The rearrangement joins TRBV7-2 to TRBJ1-1, with a tentative D call TRBD1 (5 bases). This material consisted of whole blood, taken in connection with sensitization to the hapten diphenylcyclopropenone (DPC). CDR3 DNA sequence: TGTGCCAGCAGCCGAGCCCCCGGGACGGGTGAAGCTTTCTTT. Its protein product is CASSRAPGTGEAFF. Full variable domain (remainder filled in from reference TRBV7-2 and TRBJ1-1): GAGVSQSPSNKVTEKGKDVELRCDPISGHTALYWYRQSLGQGLEFLIYFQGNSAPDKSGLPSDRFSAERTGGSVSTLTIQRTQQEDSAVYLCASSRAPGTGEAFFGQGTRLTVV.